A selection of T cell receptor beta chains follows, all from one sample in a study of cytomegalovirus exposure and HLA in healthy donors. TCRdb's copy holds only in-frame clones and misses some; the assay was immunoSEQ multiplex PCR. The data contain approximately 100,000 clones, about 89% of them singletons. Sequencing was done on a sample of PBMCs. The receptors here all came from a man in his thirties or forties in good health and CMV-seropositive. Each CDR3 is given with its conserved first and last residue. The D gene is left open where the match is weak. Not every row has a clone size; where given, it reads once, few, many or a size class.

TRBD1,TRBV18,TRBJ2-7,-,CASSSGTGAYEQYF,TGTGCCAGCTCATCCGGGACAGGGGCCTACGAGCAGTACTTC
-,TRBV25-1,TRBJ2-1,-,CASSREGTSYNEQFF,TGTGCCAGCAGTCGTGAGGGAACCTCCTACAATGAGCAGTTCTTC
-,TRBV7-2,TRBJ1-4,-,CASSSVGARANEKLFF,TGTGCCAGCAGCTCGGTGGGGGCGAGGGCTAATGAAAAACTGTTTTTT
TRBD1,TRBV19,TRBJ1-5,-,CASSSRRDRGFPQHF,TGTGCCAGTAGTTCACGCCGGGACAGGGGTTTTCCCCAGCATTTT
TRBD2,TRBV19,TRBJ2-7,-,CASSTGLALYF,TGTGCCAGTAGTACGGGACTAGCGTTGTACTTC
TRBD2,TRBV6-6,TRBJ2-7,-,CASSTTWTSGFYEQYF,TGTGCCAGCAGCACAACTTGGACTAGCGGCTTCTACGAGCAGTACTTC
-,TRBV2,TRBJ1-6,-,CASSDERDSPLHF,TGTGCCAGCAGTGACGAGCGGGATTCACCCCTCCACTTT
TRBD2,TRBV5-1,TRBJ2-1,-,CASSPQLAGLYNEQFF,TGCGCCAGCAGCCCCCAACTAGCGGGGTTGTACAATGAGCAGTTCTTC
-,TRBV7-8,TRBJ1-1,-,CASRTSGVVNTEAFF,TGTGCCAGCAGAACTTCAGGGGTTGTAAACACTGAAGCTTTCTTT
TRBD1,TRBV5-1,TRBJ2-2,-,CASSSGQTNTGELFF,TGCGCCAGCAGCTCGGGACAGACGAACACCGGGGAGCTGTTTTTT
TRBD1,TRBV4-1,TRBJ1-2,-,CASSRGQGLYGYTF,TGCGCCAGCAGCCGCGGACAGGGGTTATATGGCTACACCTTC
-,TRBV27,TRBJ2-6,-,CASRASGANVLTF,TGTGCCAGCAGGGCTTCTGGGGCCAACGTCCTGACTTTC
-,TRBV27,TRBJ2-2,once,CASSTDSGELFF,TGTGCCAGCAGCACTGACAGCGGGGAGCTGTTTTTT
-,TRBV10-3,TRBJ2-7,-,CAISELQGELSYEQYF,TGTGCCATCAGTGAGTTACAGGGCGAACTTTCCTACGAGCAGTACTTC
TRBD1,TRBV27,TRBJ1-4,-,CAFPGGACEKLFF,TGTGCCTTCCCAGGGGGCGCGTGTGAAAAACTGTTTTTT
TRBD2,TRBV30,TRBJ2-1,-,CAWNGLAGVSYNEQFF,TGTGCCTGGAACGGACTAGCGGGAGTTTCCTACAATGAGCAGTTCTTC
TRBD2,TRBV10-3,TRBJ2-2,-,CAIRATSGTPSTGELFF,TGTGCCATCAGGGCGACTAGCGGGACCCCCAGCACCGGGGAGCTGTTTTTT
TRBD2,TRBV4-1,TRBJ2-1,-,CASSQGPSSGYLNEQFF,TGCGCCAGCAGCCAAGGCCCTTCTAGCGGGTACCTCAATGAGCAGTTCTTC
-,TRBV30,TRBJ2-3,-,CAWSVGAVGYF,TGTGCCTGGAGTGTTGGGGCTGTGGGGTATTTT
-,TRBV25-1,TRBJ2-7,-,CASSEGAGLGYEQYF,TGTGCCAGCAGTGAGGGTGCGGGGTTGGGATACGAGCAGTACTTC
TRBD1,TRBV7-9,TRBJ1-4,few,CASSLSPGGNDKLFF,TGTGCCAGCAGCCTCAGTCCAGGGGGGAATGACAAACTGTTTTTT
TRBD2,TRBV27,TRBJ2-1,-,CASSLTGLAEYNEQFF,TGTGCCAGCAGTCTTACGGGACTAGCGGAGTACAATGAGCAGTTCTTC
TRBD1,TRBV2,TRBJ1-1,-,CASSPRDRVTEAFF,TGTGCCAGCAGCCCCCGGGACAGGGTCACTGAAGCTTTCTTT
TRBD1,TRBV5-1,TRBJ1-4,-,CASSLYGTGEKLFF,TGCGCCAGCAGCTTGTACGGGACAGGGGAAAAACTGTTTTTT
TRBD2,TRBV10-3,TRBJ2-2,few,CAISAGGAFPGELFF,TGTGCCATCAGTGCGGGAGGAGCCTTTCCCGGGGAGCTGTTTTTT
-,TRBV6-5,TRBJ2-2,-,CASTREGGNTGELFF,TGTGCCAGCACGCGGGAAGGCGGGAACACCGGGGAGCTGTTTTTT
TRBD2,TRBV2,TRBJ2-1,once,CASSEDPREGPFF,TGTGCCAGCAGTGAAGACCCCCGGGAGGGCCCTTTCTTC
-,TRBV28,TRBJ1-1,-,CASSSITEAFF,TGTGCCAGCAGTTCCATCACTGAAGCTTTCTTT
-,TRBV28,TRBJ1-5,-,CASSLPQILSNQPQHF,TGTGCCAGCAGCCTTCCCCAAATACTGAGCAATCAGCCCCAGCATTTT
TRBD2,TRBV9,TRBJ2-1,-,CASSRGTSGSWEQFF,TGTGCCAGCAGCCGAGGGACTAGCGGGAGTTGGGAGCAGTTCTTC
TRBD1,TRBV6-1,TRBJ1-2,-,CASSGQDFYGYTF,TGTGCCAGCAGCGGACAGGACTTCTATGGCTACACCTTC
-,TRBV27,TRBJ2-2,-,CASSLGGVPRASTGELFF,TGTGCCAGCAGTTTAGGTGGCGTCCCCAGGGCGAGCACCGGGGAGCTGTTTTTT
-,TRBV9,TRBJ2-7,-,CASSPGTSHYEQYF,TGTGCCAGCAGTCCCGGGACTTCGCACTACGAGCAGTACTTC
-,TRBV7-9,TRBJ2-7,-,CASSLGQATKYF,TGTGCCAGCAGCTTAGGACAGGCCACGAAGTACTTC
TRBD1,TRBV5-1,TRBJ2-5,-,CASNQGHGTGETQYF,TGCGCCAGCAACCAGGGACACGGGACAGGGGAGACCCAGTACTTC
-,TRBV7-9,TRBJ2-7,-,CASSLDLVSEQYF,TGTGCCAGCAGCTTAGACTTGGTCTCCGAGCAGTACTTC
TRBD2,TRBV6-1,TRBJ2-1,-,CASSDLAGTFDEQFF,TGTGCCAGCAGTGATCTAGCGGGAACATTCGATGAGCAGTTCTTC
TRBD1,TRBV28,TRBJ1-5,-,CASSNAQGAGSNQPQHF,TGTGCCAGCAGTAATGCACAGGGGGCGGGGAGCAATCAGCCCCAGCATTTT
-,TRBV2,TRBJ1-5,few,CASSEAATYSNQPQHF,TGTGCCAGCAGTGAGGCGGCAACCTATAGCAATCAGCCCCAGCATTTT
TRBD2,TRBV4-1,TRBJ2-7,-,CASSQEPSGSQIILYF,TGCGCCAGCAGCCAAGAGCCTAGCGGGAGCCAAATTATTCTGTACTTC
-,TRBV29-1,TRBJ2-1,few,CSVEWPSRDSYNEQFF,TGCAGCGTTGAATGGCCGTCCAGGGACTCCTACAATGAGCAGTTCTTC
-,TRBV11-3,TRBJ1-1,once,CASSLGTHTEAFF,TGTGCCAGCAGCTTAGGGACACACACTGAAGCTTTCTTT
-,TRBV30,TRBJ2-1,-,CAWRPRGSSYNEQFF,TGTGCCTGGAGACCGCGGGGTAGCTCCTACAATGAGCAGTTCTTC
TRBD1,TRBV28,TRBJ2-7,-,CASSRQGARYEQYF,TGTGCCAGCAGCCGACAGGGGGCAAGGTACGAGCAGTACTTC
TRBD2,TRBV7-9,TRBJ2-1,-,CASSLVSASGTNEQFF,TGTGCCAGCAGCTTAGTCTCGGCTAGCGGGACAAATGAGCAGTTCTTC